Below, 29 T cell receptor beta chains from the same sample are listed, as sequenced in a study of T cells in Graves' hyperthyroidism and ophthalmopathy. Amplification of TCR beta CDR3 regions used RNA as the template. During a first-round RT-PCR of the TCR CDR3, the HTBI primer set was used. Via MiXCR, TCRdb re-called the multiplex PCR reads, giving one row per CDR3 protein. The sample consists of some 460,000 distinct CDR3 sequences, approximately 15% of them appearing once. The sequenced material came from blood. Receptors originate from a woman between 18 and 30 years old with Graves' hyperthyroidism.

There are many counts of this clonotype. The J gene is TRBJ2-7, the V gene TRBV11-2, with no clear D. V gave up 3 bases and J gave up 2 bases, with 23 bases separating them. The CDR3 runs to 18 residues. Germline CDR1 is SGHAT and CDR2 is FQNNGV. The CDR3 loop reads CASSFGYRTGSLPYEQYF. The CDR3, as DNA: TGTGCCAGCAGCTTTGGTTACCGAACCGGGTCCTTACCCTACGAGCAGTACTTC. Supplemented by reference TRBV11-2 and TRBJ2-7, the full variable domain reads EAGVAQSPRYKIIEKRQSVAFWCNPISGHATLYWYQQILGQGPKLLIQFQNNGVVDDSQLPKDRFSAERLKGVDSTLKIQPAKLEDSAVYLCASSFGYRTGSLPYEQYFGPGTRLTVT.

The chain carries TRBV2 and TRBJ2-7; D unresolved. This CDR3 has 12 residues. Trimming shortened V by 6 bases and J by 4 bases, and 10 bases separated the two germline ends. Germline-derived CDR1 and CDR2 are SNHLY and FYNNEI. In DNA, the CDR3 is TGTGCCAGCAGAAGAAATGGGTACGAGCAGTACTTC. Encoded protein: CASRRNGYEQYF.

This clonotype showed up many times. The CDR3 DNA sequence: TGTGCCAGCAGCTTAGGGGGGGGGAACACAGATACGCAGTATTTT. This translates into CASSLGGGNTDTQYF. The chain carries TRBV11-2 and TRBJ2-3; 7 bases fit TRBD2. The CDR3 length is 15 residues. Germline CDR1 and CDR2: SGHAT and FQNNGV. The trim removed 1 base at V and 2 bases at J, leaving 3 bases unmatched.

This clonotype was observed at least ten times. The chain combines TRBV12-3 or TRBV12-4 with TRBJ2-3, with a tentative D call TRBD2 (6 bases). V shed 3 bases and J shed 4 bases, with 11 bases lying between them. The CDR3 extends over 14 amino acids. For the CDR3, the DNA is TGTGCCAGCAGTTTTCTGACTAGGTCAGATACGCAGTATTTT. Translation: CASSFLTRSDTQYF.

This clonotype was counted ten times or more. J is TRBJ2-3 and V is TRBV6-1, with 7 nucleotides matching TRBD2. V lost 7 bases and J lost 5; bases outside the gene matches: 12. The V gene's germline CDR1 is MNHNS and CDR2 SASEGT. The CDR3 runs 15 residues. CDR3 region: CASTLGALAGDTQYF. The CDR3 DNA is TGTGCCAGCACTTTAGGCGCATTAGCGGGAGATACGCAGTATTTT.

The sample holds a few counts of this clonotype. This sequence joins TRBV4-2 and TRBJ1-2; 11 bases map to TRBD1. The germline gives CDR1 LGHNA, CDR2 YNFKEQ. The V segment lost 4 bases and the J segment 6 bases; nucleotides outside the gene matches: 4. The CDR3 sequence is 14 residues long. This CDR3 is CASSPRDRGDGYTF. CDR3 DNA sequence: TGTGCCAGCAGCCCCCGGGACAGGGGGGATGGCTACACCTTC.

This clonotype has a count of ten or more. This chain connects TRBV12-3 or TRBV12-4 to TRBJ1-3, with D perhaps matching TRBD1 (6 bases). The CDR3 is made up of 14 amino acids. V gave up 3 bases and J gave up 4 bases, with 10 bases separating them. DNA for the CDR3: TGTGCCAGCAGTTTCGGGGGCTACGGAAACACCATATATTTT. Translated: CASSFGGYGNTIYF.

The rearrangement links TRBV29-1 to TRBJ2-5; the D gene is possibly TRBD1 (5 bases). With 6 bases removed from V and 4 bases from J, the gap between germline ends came to 12 bases. Germline-derived CDR1 and CDR2 are SQVTM and ANQGSEA. The CDR3 consists of 12 residues. CDR3 sequence: CSVDTQGETQYF. DNA of the CDR3: TGCAGCGTGGACACCCAGGGAGAGACCCAGTACTTC.

This clonotype appeared many times. The chain recombines TRBV28 with TRBJ1-2; D perhaps matches TRBD1 (6 bases). This CDR3 has 14 residues. Germline CDR1 reads MDHEN; CDR2 reads SYDVKM. V was cut by 6 bases and J by 7 bases, with 18 bases left in between. This CDR3 reads CASSWDNPGGGYTF. As DNA, the CDR3 is TGTGCCAGCAGCTGGGACAATCCGGGGGGTGGCTACACCTTC.

This clonotype was detected many times. The gene calls are TRBV12-3 or TRBV12-4 and TRBJ1-6, with 11 positions matching TRBD1. V was pared by 4 bases and J by 8 bases, with 4 bases of the junction left unmatched. The CDR3 runs to 15 residues. The CDR3 spells CASSSRTGGDSPLHF. The CDR3 DNA is TGTGCCAGCAGTTCCCGGACAGGGGGCGATTCACCCCTCCACTTT.

Concerning this clonotype itself: This may come from a read error, since a much larger clone is one base off. The chain carries TRBV28 and TRBJ2-3; tentatively, D is TRBD2 (6 bases). The CDR3 contains 15 residues. Looked up from germline, CDR1 is MDHEN and CDR2 is SYDVKM. CDR3 in DNA: TGTGCCAGCAGTTCCGCCGGGACTGATACAGATGCGCAGTATTTT. Protein sequence: CASSSAGTDTDAQYF.

This clonotype occurred many times. The V and J genes are TRBV29-1 and TRBJ1-1; 10 bases map to TRBD1. The V segment lost 3 bases and the J segment 4 bases; nucleotides outside the gene matches: 14. Per the germline V gene, CDR1 is SQVTM and CDR2 is ANQGSEA. The CDR3 spans 17 residues. This CDR3 reads CSVDPRQGAMKGTEAFF. Written as DNA, the CDR3 is TGCAGCGTTGACCCGAGACAGGGGGCTATGAAGGGCACTGAAGCTTTCTTT.

The rearrangement uses TRBV28 and TRBJ2-7; D is unresolved. V lost 6 bases and J lost 6, with 18 bases in between. Germline V gene data show CDR1 as MDHEN and CDR2 as SYDVKM. The CDR3 is made up of 14 amino acids. CDR3 nucleotide sequence: TGTGCCAGCAGCCACTCAATGGTGGGTGGCGAGCAGTACTTC. It is translated as CASSHSMVGGEQYF.

V is TRBV7-9 and J is TRBJ2-7; D is unclear. The CDR3 loop spans 12 amino acids. V lost 0 bases and J 4 bases, leaving 4 bases between the germline ends. Per germline, CDR1 SEHNR and CDR2 FQNEAQ (reference sequence). The CDR3 region is CASSLALYEQYF. The CDR3 coding sequence is TGTGCCAGCAGCTTAGCGCTATACGAGCAGTACTTC.

V gene TRBV19 combines with J gene TRBJ2-4; no definite D call. The germline V gene has CDR1 LNHDA and CDR2 SQIVND (reference sequence). V lost 4 bases to trimming and J lost 0 bases, with 10 bases between them. This CDR3 comprises 15 residues. CDR3 coding DNA: TGTGCCAGTAGTACCCCGACCGTAGCCAAAAACATTCAGTACTTC. Encoded protein: CASSTPTVAKNIQYF.

This clonotype turned up a few times. V and J are TRBV6-2 or TRBV6-3 and TRBJ2-7, with 9 nucleotides matching TRBD2. J gave up 2 bases and V 4 bases, and 3 bases lay outside the gene matches. The CDR3 length is 14 residues. Germline assignment: CDR1 MNHEY and CDR2 SVGEGT. The CDR3 loop is CASSSTSGTYEQYF. The CDR3 DNA sequence: TGTGCCAGCAGTTCGACTAGCGGAACCTACGAGCAGTACTTC.

J is TRBJ1-2 and V is TRBV9; 9 bases map to TRBD1. CDR3 size: 16 residues. V was pared by 1 base and J by 5 bases, with 9 bases of the junction left unmatched. Germline V gene lookup returns CDR1 SGDLS and CDR2 YYNGEE. CDR3 amino acids: CASSVSPRTGAYGYTF. The CDR3 nucleotides read TGTGCCAGCAGCGTAAGCCCCAGGACAGGGGCTTATGGCTACACCTTC.

The chain joins TRBV29-1 to TRBJ1-2; the match to TRBD1 covers 11 bases. The junction had 5 bases not matched to a gene; V was cut back by 6 bases and J by 8 bases. From germline, CDR1 is SQVTM and CDR2 ANQGSEA. The CDR3 is made up of 12 amino acids. As DNA, the CDR3 is TGCAGCGTATGGACAGGGGGCGACGGCTACACCTTC. Protein: CSVWTGGDGYTF.

CDR3 in amino acids: CSASFGLAVPDTQYF. CDR3 sequence (DNA): TGCAGTGCTAGCTTCGGACTAGCGGTCCCAGATACGCAGTATTTT. This chain links TRBV20-1 with TRBJ2-3; TRBD2 matches at 10 bases. The V segment lost 3 bases and the J segment 4 bases; nucleotides outside the gene matches: 7. The V gene's germline CDR1 is DFQATT and CDR2 SNEGSKA (reference sequence). This CDR3 comprises 15 residues.

This clonotype showed up many times. V and J are TRBV11-3 and TRBJ1-4; D remains unclear. Deletions cut 3 bases from V and 8 bases from J, with 13 bases between. Germline V CDR1 and CDR2: SGHNT, YENEEA. This CDR3 is 14 amino acids long. The CDR3 nucleotides read TGTGCCAGCAGCTTTGACACGGGCAACGAAAAACTGTTTTTT. Translated: CASSFDTGNEKLFF.

The table lists this clonotype with a few counts. Given a much more abundant clone one base away, this may be a read error. The genes are TRBV11-2 and TRBJ2-5, with 13 bases matching TRBD2. Germline V gene data show CDR1 as SGHAT and CDR2 as FQNNGV. The CDR3 totals 16 residues. DNA of the CDR3: TGTGTCAGCAGCCCACGACTAGCGGGGGGACAAGAGACCCAGTACTTC. Translating it yields CVSSPRLAGGQETQYF. Full variable domain (missing parts from reference TRBV11-2 and TRBJ2-5): EAGVAQSPRYKIIEKRQSVAFWCNPISGHATLYWYQQILGQGPKLLIQFQNNGVVDDSQLPKDRFSAERLKGVDSTLKIQPAKLEDSAVYLCVSSPRLAGGQETQYFGPGTRLLVL.

To note about this clonotype: Since a much larger clone is just one base distant, this may be a read error. This CDR3 is missing its conserved last phenylalanine or tryptophan, likely due to a read error. This chain uses TRBV5-1 with TRBJ2-7; D is uncertain. Germline V gene data show CDR1 as SGHRS and CDR2 as YFSETQ. This CDR3 is built from 14 residues. V was pared by 2 bases and J by 1 base, with 10 bases between. This CDR3 is CASSFEEPSYEQYL. DNA for the CDR3: TGCGCCAGCAGCTTCGAAGAGCCTTCCTACGAGCAGTACCTC.

This clonotype was seen at least ten times. The chain has TRBV20-1 and TRBJ1-5, with D unresolved. Trimming shortened V by 3 bases and J by 0 bases, and 9 bases separated the two germline ends. This CDR3 has 14 residues. Germline V gene sequence: CDR1 DFQATT, CDR2 SNEGSKA (reference sequence). The CDR3 bases are TGCAGTGCTAGCCCCAAGGCTAGCAATCAGCCCCAGCATTTT. This translates into CSASPKASNQPQHF.

J is TRBJ2-1 and V is TRBV6-2 or TRBV6-3, with D perhaps TRBD2 (7 bases). The CDR3 contains 13 residues. Trimming removed 7 bases from V and 9 bases from J, with 16 bases in between. In germline, CDR1 is MNHEY, CDR2 SVGEGT. The CDR3 region is CASIVGGGFEQFF. In DNA form, the CDR3 reads TGTGCCAGCATAGTGGGAGGGGGATTTGAGCAGTTCTTC.

In its sample, this clonotype was seen a few times. CDR3 in amino acids: CASSIGTSGRRKETQYF. CDR3 in DNA: TGTGCCAGCAGTATCGGGACTAGCGGGAGGAGGAAAGAGACCCAGTACTTC. The chain links TRBV28 to TRBJ2-5; 15 bases match TRBD2. CDR1 and CDR2 (germline): MDHEN, SYDVKM. J was trimmed by 3 bases and V by 5 bases; bases with no gene match: 7. The CDR3 loop spans 17 amino acids.

The genes are TRBV12-3 or TRBV12-4 and TRBJ2-1, with 16 bases fitting TRBD2. This CDR3 comprises 17 residues. The J segment lost 6 bases and the V segment lost 3 bases, leaving 5 bases of the junction unmatched. CDR3 DNA: TGTGCCAGCAGTTTCGGGACTAGCGGGAGGGCCCCCAATGAGCAGTTCTTC. It is translated as CASSFGTSGRAPNEQFF.

This clonotype has only a few counts. This chain uses TRBV5-4 with TRBJ2-2; D uncertain. With 4 bases removed from V and 8 bases from J, the gap between germline ends came to 9 bases. This CDR3 is built from 12 residues. The germline CDR1 and CDR2 sequences are SGHNT and YYREEE (reference sequence). CDR3 region: CASSPAVGELFF. CDR3 sequence (DNA): TGTGCCAGCAGCCCCGCGGTGGGGGAGCTGTTTTTT.

This clonotype was seen ten or more times. The chain uses TRBV28 and TRBJ2-1; 7 nucleotides align to TRBD2. The V segment lost 3 bases and the J segment 6 bases; nucleotides outside the gene matches: 11. Per the germline V gene, CDR1 is MDHEN and CDR2 is SYDVKM. This CDR3 is built from 16 residues. CDR3 nucleotides: TGTGCCAGCAGTTTTATAGGACTAGGGGAGGCCAATGAGCAGTTCTTC. This codes for CASSFIGLGEANEQFF.

This clonotype appeared a few times. V and J are TRBV7-6 and TRBJ2-2; 7 nucleotides agree with TRBD1. There are 16 residues in the CDR3. V lost 0 bases and J lost 5; bases outside the gene matches: 6. CDR1 is SGHVS and CDR2 is FNYEAQ in the germline V gene. As DNA, the CDR3 is TGTGCCAGCAGCTTAGCAGGGGGCCACTTAACCGGGGAGCTGTTTTTT. Amino acid sequence: CASSLAGGHLTGELFF.